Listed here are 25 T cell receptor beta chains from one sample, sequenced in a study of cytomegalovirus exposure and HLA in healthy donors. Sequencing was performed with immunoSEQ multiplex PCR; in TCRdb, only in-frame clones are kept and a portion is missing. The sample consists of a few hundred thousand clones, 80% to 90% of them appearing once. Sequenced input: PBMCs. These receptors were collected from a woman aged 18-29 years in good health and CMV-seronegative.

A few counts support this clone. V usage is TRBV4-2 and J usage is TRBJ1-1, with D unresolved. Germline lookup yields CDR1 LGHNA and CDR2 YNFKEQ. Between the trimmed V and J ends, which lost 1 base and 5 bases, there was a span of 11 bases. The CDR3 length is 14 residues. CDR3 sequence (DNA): TGTGCCAGCAGCCAAGTATTCGAGAGGACTGAAGCTTTCTTT. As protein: CASSQVFERTEAFF.

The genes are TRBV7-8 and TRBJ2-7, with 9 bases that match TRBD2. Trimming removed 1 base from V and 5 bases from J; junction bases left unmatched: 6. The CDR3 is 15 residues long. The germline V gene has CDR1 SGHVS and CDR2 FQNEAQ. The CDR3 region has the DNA TGTGCCAGCAGCTTAGTACCGGGACTAGCAGACGAGCAGTACTTC. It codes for CASSLVPGLADEQYF.

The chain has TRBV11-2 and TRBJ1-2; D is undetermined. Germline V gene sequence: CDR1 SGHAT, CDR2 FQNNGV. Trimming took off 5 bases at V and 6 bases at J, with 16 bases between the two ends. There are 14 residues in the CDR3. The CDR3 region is CASSPPSGYNGYTF. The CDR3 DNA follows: TGTGCCAGCAGCCCCCCCTCGGGGTATAATGGCTACACCTTC.

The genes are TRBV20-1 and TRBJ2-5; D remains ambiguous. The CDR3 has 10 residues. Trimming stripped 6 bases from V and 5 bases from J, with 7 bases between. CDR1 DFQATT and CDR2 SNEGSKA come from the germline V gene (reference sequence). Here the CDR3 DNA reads TGCAGTGCCCCTCTGGAGACCCAGTACTTC. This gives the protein CSAPLETQYF.

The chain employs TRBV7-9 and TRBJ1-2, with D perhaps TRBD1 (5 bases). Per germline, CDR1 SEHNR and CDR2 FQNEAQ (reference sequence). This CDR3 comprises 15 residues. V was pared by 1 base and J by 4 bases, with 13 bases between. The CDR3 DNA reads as TGTGCCAGCAGCTTAGAGCAGGCGGGGGTCTATGGCTACACCTTC. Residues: CASSLEQAGVYGYTF.

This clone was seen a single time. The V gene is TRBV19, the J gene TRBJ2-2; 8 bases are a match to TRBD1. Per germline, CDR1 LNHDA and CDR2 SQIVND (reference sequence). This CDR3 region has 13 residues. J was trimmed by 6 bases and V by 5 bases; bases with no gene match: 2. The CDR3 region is CASSDRGSGELFF. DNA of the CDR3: TGTGCCAGTAGTGACAGGGGATCCGGGGAGCTGTTTTTT.

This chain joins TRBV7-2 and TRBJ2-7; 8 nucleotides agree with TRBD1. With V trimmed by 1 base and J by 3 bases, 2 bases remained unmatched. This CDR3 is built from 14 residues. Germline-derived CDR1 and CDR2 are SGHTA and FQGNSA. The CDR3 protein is CASSLVDRDYEQYF. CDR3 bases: TGTGCCAGCAGCTTAGTGGACAGGGACTACGAGCAGTACTTC.

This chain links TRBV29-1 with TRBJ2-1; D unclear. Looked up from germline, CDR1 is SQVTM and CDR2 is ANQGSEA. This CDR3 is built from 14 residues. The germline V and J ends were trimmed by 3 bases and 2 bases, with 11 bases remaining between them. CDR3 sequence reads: CSVDQRLTYNEQFF. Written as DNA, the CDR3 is TGCAGCGTTGATCAAAGACTCACCTACAATGAGCAGTTCTTC.

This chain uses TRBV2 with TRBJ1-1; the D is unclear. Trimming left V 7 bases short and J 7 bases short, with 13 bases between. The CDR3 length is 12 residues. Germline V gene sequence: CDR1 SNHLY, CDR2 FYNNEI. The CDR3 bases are TGTGCCAGCACCCCGGGGAAGTTTGAAGCTTTCTTT. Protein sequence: CASTPGKFEAFF.

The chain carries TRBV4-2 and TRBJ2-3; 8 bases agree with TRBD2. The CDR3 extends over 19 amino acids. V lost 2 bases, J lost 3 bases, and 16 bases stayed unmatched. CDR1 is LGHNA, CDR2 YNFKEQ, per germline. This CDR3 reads CASSQLMTGGPMGTDTQYF. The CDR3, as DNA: TGTGCCAGCAGCCAATTGATGACGGGAGGGCCGATGGGGACAGATACGCAGTATTTT.

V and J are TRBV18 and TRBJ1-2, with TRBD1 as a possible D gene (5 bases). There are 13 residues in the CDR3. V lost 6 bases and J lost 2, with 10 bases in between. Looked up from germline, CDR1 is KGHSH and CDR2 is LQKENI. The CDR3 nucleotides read TGTGCCAGCTCGCTGGACACGAACTATGGCTACACCTTC. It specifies CASSLDTNYGYTF. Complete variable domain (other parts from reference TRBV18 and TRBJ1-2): NAGVMQNPRHLVRRRGQEARLRCSPMKGHSHVYWYRQLPEEGLKFMVYLQKENIIDESGMPKERFSAEFPKEGPSILRIQQVVRGDSAAYFCASSLDTNYGYTFGSGTRLTVV.

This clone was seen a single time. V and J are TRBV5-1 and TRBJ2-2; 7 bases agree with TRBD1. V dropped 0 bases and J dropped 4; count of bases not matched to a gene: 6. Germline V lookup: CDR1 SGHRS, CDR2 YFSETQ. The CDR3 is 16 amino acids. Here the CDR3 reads CASSLEGAGVTGELFF. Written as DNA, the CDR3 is TGCGCCAGCAGCTTGGAGGGGGCGGGTGTCACCGGGGAGCTGTTTTTT.

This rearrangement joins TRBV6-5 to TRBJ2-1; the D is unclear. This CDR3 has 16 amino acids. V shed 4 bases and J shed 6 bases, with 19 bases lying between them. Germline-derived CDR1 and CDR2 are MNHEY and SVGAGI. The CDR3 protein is CASSLTTRRSANEQFF. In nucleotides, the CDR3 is TGTGCCAGCAGTTTAACGACTCGCCGTAGTGCCAATGAGCAGTTCTTC.

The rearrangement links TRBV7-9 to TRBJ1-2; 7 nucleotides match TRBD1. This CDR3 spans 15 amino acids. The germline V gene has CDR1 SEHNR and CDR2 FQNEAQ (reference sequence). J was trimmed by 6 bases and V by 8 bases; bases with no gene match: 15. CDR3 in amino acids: CASRTLTGTAHGYTF. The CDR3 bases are TGTGCCAGCCGGACCTTGACAGGGACTGCTCATGGCTACACCTTC.

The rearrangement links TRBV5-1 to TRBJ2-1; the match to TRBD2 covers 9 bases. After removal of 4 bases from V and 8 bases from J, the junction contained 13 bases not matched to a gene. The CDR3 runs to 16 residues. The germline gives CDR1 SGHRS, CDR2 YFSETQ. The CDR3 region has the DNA TGCGCCAGCAGCGCCGGCGTCCAGGCGGGAGGGGATGAGCAGTTCTTC. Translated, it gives CASSAGVQAGGDEQFF.

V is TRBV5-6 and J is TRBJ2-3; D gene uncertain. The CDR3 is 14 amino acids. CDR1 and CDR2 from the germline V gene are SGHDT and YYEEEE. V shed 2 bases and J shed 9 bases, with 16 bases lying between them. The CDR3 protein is CASSLWLTPQTQYF. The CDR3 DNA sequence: TGTGCCAGCAGCTTATGGCTCACCCCCCAAACGCAGTATTTT.

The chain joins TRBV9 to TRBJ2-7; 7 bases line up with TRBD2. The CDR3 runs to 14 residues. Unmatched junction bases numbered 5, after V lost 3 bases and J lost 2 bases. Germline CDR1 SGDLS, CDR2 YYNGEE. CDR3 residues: CASSETSLAYEQYF. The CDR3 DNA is TGTGCCAGCAGCGAGACTAGCTTGGCCTACGAGCAGTACTTC.

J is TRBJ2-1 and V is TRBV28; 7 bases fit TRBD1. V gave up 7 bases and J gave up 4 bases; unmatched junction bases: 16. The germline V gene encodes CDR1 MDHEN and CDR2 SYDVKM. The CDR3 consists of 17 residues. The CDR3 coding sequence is TGTGCCAGCATGAGTGAGCTCACAGGGGTTCTATACAATGAGCAGTTCTTC. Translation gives CASMSELTGVLYNEQFF.

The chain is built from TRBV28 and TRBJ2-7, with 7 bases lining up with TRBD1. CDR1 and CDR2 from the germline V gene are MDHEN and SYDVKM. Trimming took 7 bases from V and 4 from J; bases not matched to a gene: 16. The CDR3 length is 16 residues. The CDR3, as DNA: TGTGCCAGCACCCCCCAGGCCCTGGGCAGGGGGTACGAGCAGTACTTC. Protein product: CASTPQALGRGYEQYF.

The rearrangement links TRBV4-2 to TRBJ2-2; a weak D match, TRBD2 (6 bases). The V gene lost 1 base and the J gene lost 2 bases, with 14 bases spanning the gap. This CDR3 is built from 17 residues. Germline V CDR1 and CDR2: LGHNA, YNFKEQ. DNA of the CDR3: TGTGCCAGCAGCCAAGTTGGGTCCGGGAGTAACACCGGGGAGCTGTTTTTT. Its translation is CASSQVGSGSNTGELFF.

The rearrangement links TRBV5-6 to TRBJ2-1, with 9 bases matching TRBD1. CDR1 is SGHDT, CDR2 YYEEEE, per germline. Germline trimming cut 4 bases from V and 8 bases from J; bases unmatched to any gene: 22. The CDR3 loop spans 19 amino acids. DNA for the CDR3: TGTGCCAGCAGCCGGGGACAGGGTAGACTAGCAACCACGCGCGATGAGCAGTTCTTC. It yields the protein CASSRGQGRLATTRDEQFF.

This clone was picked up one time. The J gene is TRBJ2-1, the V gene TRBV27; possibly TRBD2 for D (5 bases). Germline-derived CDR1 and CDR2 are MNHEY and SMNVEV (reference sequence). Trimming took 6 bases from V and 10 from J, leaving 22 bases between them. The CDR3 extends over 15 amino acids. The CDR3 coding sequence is TGTGCCAGCAGGGATGCTTGGAGGACCGCCGCCGAGCAGTTCTTC. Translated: CASRDAWRTAAEQFF.

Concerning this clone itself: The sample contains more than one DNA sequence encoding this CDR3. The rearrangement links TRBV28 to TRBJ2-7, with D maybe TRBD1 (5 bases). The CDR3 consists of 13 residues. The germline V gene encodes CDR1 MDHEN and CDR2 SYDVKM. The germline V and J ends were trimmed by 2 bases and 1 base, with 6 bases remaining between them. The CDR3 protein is CASSLPGSYEQYF. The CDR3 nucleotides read TGTGCCAGCAGTTTACCAGGGTCCTACGAGCAGTACTTC. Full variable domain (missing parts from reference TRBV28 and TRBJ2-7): DVKVTQSSRYLVKRTGEKVFLECVQDMDHENMFWYRQDPGLGLRLIYFSYDVKMKEKGDIPEGYSVSREKKERFSLILESASTNQTSMYLCASSLPGSYEQYFGPGTRLTVT.

The CDR3 protein is CASRSNFDEQYF. CDR3 DNA sequence: TGTGCCAGCAGGTCCAACTTCGACGAGCAGTACTTC. The J gene is TRBJ2-7, the V gene TRBV6-5; D call uncertain. V lost 6 bases and J lost 5, with 11 bases in between. Germline values: CDR1 MNHEY, CDR2 SVGAGI. CDR3 length equals 12 residues.

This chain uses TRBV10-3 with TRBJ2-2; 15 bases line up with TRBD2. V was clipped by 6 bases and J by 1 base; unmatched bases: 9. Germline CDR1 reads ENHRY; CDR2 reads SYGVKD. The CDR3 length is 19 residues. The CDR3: CAIRRESGLAGGNTGELFF. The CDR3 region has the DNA TGTGCCATCAGGAGGGAATCGGGACTAGCGGGAGGGAACACCGGGGAGCTGTTTTTT.